Following are 29 T cell receptor beta chains from one sample sequenced in a study of sequential checkpoint blockade in melanoma. Treatment indicated: randomized to nivolumab then ipilimumab (arm A) or the reverse (arm B). The repertoire was sequenced with immunoSEQ multiplex PCR; TCRdb's copy has only in-frame clones and lacks some. The sample lists around 8,300 clones, approximately 67% occurring once. Specimen: CD8+ T cells sorted from blood (inferred from file names), collected from a patient given nivolumab and ipilimumab in sequence. The receptors come from a human patient with melanoma. Some clones in this sample may be carry-over from other donors' samples.

The rearrangement uses TRBV4-1 and TRBJ1-2; D is ambiguous. The CDR3 spans 15 residues. Trimming pared 1 base from V and 1 base from J, leaving 10 bases between. The germline V gene has CDR1 MGHRA and CDR2 YSYEKL. In DNA, the CDR3 is TGCGCCAGCAGCCAAGCCGGAGCCTTTAACTATGGCTACACCTTC. Its protein product is CASSQAGAFNYGYTF.

This clone is judged medium-sized. The rearrangement uses TRBV4-2 and TRBJ2-7; weak D call: TRBD2 (6 bases). V was pared by 0 bases and J by 2 bases, with 11 bases between. The germline V gene encodes CDR1 LGHNA and CDR2 YNFKEQ. CDR3 length: 15 residues. In DNA form, the CDR3 reads TGTGCCAGCAGCCAAGAAAGGGACTGGACCTACGAGCAGTACTTC. Residues: CASSQERDWTYEQYF.

The CDR3 loop is CASSFLTGGETEAFF. As DNA, the CDR3 is TGTGCCAGCAGCTTCTTAACGGGGGGAGAAACTGAAGCTTTCTTT. The chain has TRBV7-9 and TRBJ1-1; perhaps TRBD1 as D (5 bases). The CDR3 sequence is 15 residues long. The germline V gene encodes CDR1 SEHNR and CDR2 FQNEAQ (reference sequence). The germline V and J ends were trimmed by 3 bases and 5 bases, with 16 bases remaining between them.

The chain is built from TRBV9 and TRBJ1-5; D perhaps matches TRBD1 (5 bases). The V and J ends lost 0 bases and 4 bases respectively, with 8 bases between them. Germline CDR1 is SGDLS and CDR2 is YYNGEE. The CDR3 sequence is 14 residues long. CDR3 DNA: TGTGCCAGCAGCGTAGGACAGTATAATCAGCCCCAGCATTTT. Translation: CASSVGQYNQPQHF.

The chain employs TRBV12-5 and TRBJ1-1, with D possibly being TRBD1 (5 bases). This CDR3 spans 16 amino acids. Trimming took 1 base from V and 3 from J, leaving 15 bases between them. The germline gives CDR1 LGHNT, CDR2 FRNRAP. CDR3 DNA: TGTGCTAGTGGTTTGGACCCATACCGGGGGTACACTGAAGCTTTCTTT. It yields the protein CASGLDPYRGYTEAFF.

The V call is TRBV27, the J call TRBJ1-2, with TRBD1 matching over 9 bases. V trimming: 9 bases; J trimming: 0 bases; junction bases outside the gene matches: 8. The CDR3 length is 15 residues. Germline V gene sequence: CDR1 MNHEY, CDR2 SMNVEV (reference sequence). CDR3 protein: CASGTGQLANYGYTF. As DNA, the CDR3 is TGTGCCAGTGGGACAGGGCAATTGGCTAACTATGGCTACACCTTC.

This clone was observed a single time. The gene calls are TRBV4-2 and TRBJ1-1; 7 bases align to TRBD1. Trimming cost V 1 base and J 5 bases; bases outside gene matches: 16. The CDR3 totals 18 residues. Germline V gives CDR1 LGHNA, CDR2 YNFKEQ. CDR3 region: CASSQVTPRQGRETEAFF. The CDR3 DNA sequence: TGTGCCAGCAGCCAAGTTACCCCCCGACAGGGTCGAGAGACTGAAGCTTTCTTT.

The chain has TRBV4-1 and TRBJ2-6; maybe TRBD1 (6 bases). This CDR3 comprises 19 residues. Germline CDR1 reads MGHRA; CDR2 reads YSYEKL. Between the trimmed V and J ends, which lost 0 bases and 3 bases, there was a span of 18 bases. The CDR3 DNA follows: TGCGCCAGCAGCCAAGATATGGCAGGGGTACTCTGTGGGGCCAACGTCCTGACTTTC. It specifies CASSQDMAGVLCGANVLTF.

This clone was counted only a few times. The rearrangement joins TRBV4-1 to TRBJ1-1; D remains ambiguous. This CDR3 has 15 amino acids. V lost 0 bases, J lost 1 base, and 9 bases lay in between. Germline CDR1 and CDR2: MGHRA and YSYEKL. This CDR3 is CASSQDLRGNTEAFF. The CDR3 DNA is TGCGCCAGCAGCCAAGATCTGCGGGGGAACACTGAAGCTTTCTTT.

This clone appeared a few times. The V gene is TRBV27, the J gene TRBJ2-7; D is possibly TRBD2 (5 bases). V was cut by 6 bases and J by 3 bases, with 12 bases left in between. The germline V gene has CDR1 MNHEY and CDR2 SMNVEV (reference sequence). The CDR3 consists of 13 residues. Here the CDR3 DNA reads TGTGCCAGCAGCCGGACTGCGATCTACGAGCAGTACTTC. Translation gives CASSRTAIYEQYF.

This clone was picked up a small number of times. The chain couples TRBV7-2 to TRBJ2-7; possible D gene TRBD2, 6 bases. This CDR3 region has 15 residues. The ends were cut back, 5 bases at V and 2 bases at J, with 16 bases in the middle. Germline-derived CDR1 and CDR2 are SGHTA and FQGNSA. CDR3 region: CASSQERDWTYEQYF. The CDR3 bases are TGTGCCAGCAGCCAAGAAAGGGACTGGACCTACGAGCAGTACTTC.

This rearrangement joins TRBV7-8 to TRBJ2-6, with 8 nucleotides matching TRBD1. V lost 2 bases and J lost 4; bases outside the gene matches: 4. Germline V gene sequence: CDR1 SGHVS, CDR2 FQNEAQ. This CDR3 has 16 residues. CDR3 sequence (DNA): TGTGCCAGCAGCTTATCAGGGGGCGGCGGGGCCAACGTCCTGACTTTC. Its translation is CASSLSGGGGANVLTF.

Regarding this clone: Other DNA sequences of this sample code for an identical CDR3. This sequence joins TRBV2 and TRBJ1-4; no clear D gene. Trimming cost V 4 bases and J 0 bases, with 9 bases left between them. The germline V gene encodes CDR1 SNHLY and CDR2 FYNNEI. The CDR3 sequence is 15 residues long. In DNA, the CDR3 is TGTGCCAGCAGTGCCGACACATCAACTAATGAAAAACTGTTTTTT. Its translation: CASSADTSTNEKLFF.

The DNA for the CDR3 is TGTGCCAGCAGCGTAGGGGGCCAGGGGTATAGGAACTATGGCTACACCTTC. This gives the protein CASSVGGQGYRNYGYTF. This chain uses TRBV9 with TRBJ1-2; maybe TRBD1 (6 bases). The ends were cut back, 0 bases at V and 2 bases at J, with 17 bases in the middle. In germline, CDR1 is SGDLS, CDR2 YYNGEE. This CDR3 has 17 residues.

The V and J genes are TRBV6-1 and TRBJ1-6, with D perhaps TRBD1 (5 bases). V dropped 6 bases and J dropped 5 bases, with 14 bases sitting between them. The germline V gene has CDR1 MNHNS and CDR2 SASEGT. The CDR3 totals 15 residues. As DNA, the CDR3 is TGTGCCAGCAGCGTAGGACATTGGAATAATTCACCCCTCCACTTT. It is translated as CASSVGHWNNSPLHF.

This clone has just a few counts. The chain recombines TRBV7-9 with TRBJ1-2; D is uncertain. With 4 bases removed from V and 5 bases from J, the gap between germline ends came to 17 bases. From germline, CDR1 is SEHNR and CDR2 FQNEAQ (reference sequence). The CDR3 is 15 residues long. For the CDR3, the DNA is TGTGCCAGCAGCTCGAACGACGGACTCGGGTATGGCTACACCTTC. Amino acid sequence: CASSSNDGLGYGYTF.

J is TRBJ2-1 and V is TRBV9; the match to TRBD2 covers 7 bases. The germline V gene encodes CDR1 SGDLS and CDR2 YYNGEE. Trimming cost V 4 bases and J 0 bases; bases outside gene matches: 7. The CDR3 is 16 amino acids. CDR3 protein: CASSLGSGGSYNEQFF. The CDR3 coding sequence is TGTGCCAGCAGCCTAGGATCGGGGGGCTCCTACAATGAGCAGTTCTTC.

This sequence joins TRBV13 and TRBJ1-1, with D uncertain. The germline gives CDR1 PRHDT, CDR2 FYEKMQ (reference sequence). The CDR3 sequence is 13 residues long. With 3 bases removed from V and 0 bases from J, the gap between germline ends came to 5 bases. The CDR3 DNA reads as TGTGCCAGCAGCTTGAGGGTGAACACTGAAGCTTTCTTT. Protein product: CASSLRVNTEAFF.

The table lists this clone with a count of one. This chain uses TRBV11-2 with TRBJ2-5; 7 nucleotides agree with TRBD2. Germline CDR1 reads SGHAT; CDR2 reads FQNNGV. CDR3 length equals 15 residues. With V trimmed by 1 base and J by 6 bases, 8 bases remained unmatched. The CDR3 region is CASSLVASGVKTQYF. CDR3 DNA sequence: TGTGCCAGCAGCTTAGTGGCTAGCGGTGTCAAGACCCAGTACTTC. Together with reference TRBV11-2 and TRBJ2-5, the CDR3 gives the full variable domain: EAGVAQSPRYKIIEKRQSVAFWCNPISGHATLYWYQQILGQGPKLLIQFQNNGVVDDSQLPKDRFSAERLKGVDSTLKIQPAKLEDSAVYLCASSLVASGVKTQYFGPGTRLLVL.

The chain carries TRBV27 and TRBJ2-1; 7 nucleotides agree with TRBD2. CDR3 length equals 15 residues. The V and J ends lost 4 bases and 5 bases, in that order; junction bases with no gene match: 8. Per the germline V gene, CDR1 is MNHEY and CDR2 is SMNVEV (reference sequence). The CDR3 is CASSSPRGDHNEQFF. As DNA, the CDR3 is TGTGCCAGCAGTTCCCCCCGGGGGGATCACAATGAGCAGTTCTTC.

The chain has TRBV15 and TRBJ2-7, with D perhaps matching TRBD1 (6 bases). The length of the CDR3 is 15 residues. Looked up from germline, CDR1 is LNHNV and CDR2 is YYDKDF (reference sequence). Trimming took off 5 bases at V and 2 bases at J, with 16 bases between the two ends. The CDR3 spells CATSPFGRGAYEQYF. The CDR3 DNA reads as TGTGCCACCAGCCCCTTCGGCAGGGGAGCCTACGAGCAGTACTTC.

This clone appeared a few times. This rearrangement joins TRBV7-9 to TRBJ2-7; 8 bases are a match to TRBD1. V trimming: 5 bases; J trimming: 4 bases; junction bases outside the gene matches: 7. This CDR3 is 14 amino acids long. CDR1 and CDR2 from the germline V gene are SEHNR and FQNEAQ (reference sequence). The CDR3 is CASSGGDRTYEQYF. CDR3 in DNA: TGTGCCAGCAGCGGAGGGGACAGGACATACGAGCAGTACTTC. The entire variable domain, with the rest obtained from reference TRBV7-9 and TRBJ2-7, is as follows: DTGVSQNPRHKITKRGQNVTFRCDPISEHNRLYWYRQTLGQGPEFLTYFQNEAQLEKSRLLSDRFSAERPKGSFSTLEIQRTEQGDSAMYLCASSGGDRTYEQYFGPGTRLTVT.

This clone was picked up a small number of times. The chain employs TRBV27 and TRBJ1-2; D is perhaps TRBD1 (5 bases). The germline V gene has CDR1 MNHEY and CDR2 SMNVEV (reference sequence). Trimming took off 4 bases at V and 7 bases at J, with 16 bases between the two ends. This CDR3 spans 14 amino acids. In nucleotides, the CDR3 is TGTGCCAGCAGTTACGACCGGCGGGGGGGTGGCTACACCTTC. Translated: CASSYDRRGGGYTF.

This clone was seen a handful of times. The chain uses TRBV19 and TRBJ2-7; 11 bases are a match to TRBD1. Germline V gene sequence: CDR1 LNHDA, CDR2 SQIVND (reference sequence). The V and J ends lost 8 bases and 3 bases, in that order; junction bases with no gene match: 3. CDR3 length equals 13 residues. The CDR3 DNA follows: TGTGCCAGTTCCGGGACAGGGGGCTACGAGCAGTACTTC. This translates into CASSGTGGYEQYF.

The chain carries TRBV7-9 and TRBJ2-1; 7 bases line up with TRBD1. The junction had 5 bases not matched to a gene; V was cut back by 3 bases and J by 3 bases. The germline V gene encodes CDR1 SEHNR and CDR2 FQNEAQ (reference sequence). There are 15 residues in the CDR3. CDR3 in amino acids: CASSFQGEFYNEQFF. CDR3 sequence (DNA): TGTGCCAGCAGCTTTCAGGGGGAATTCTACAATGAGCAGTTCTTC.

The J gene is TRBJ1-5, the V gene TRBV15; maybe TRBD1 (5 bases). This CDR3 spans 15 amino acids. Trimming pared 0 bases from V and 4 bases from J, leaving 10 bases between. Per the germline V gene, CDR1 is LNHNV and CDR2 is YYDKDF (reference sequence). The CDR3 loop reads CATSRDQGRNQPQHF. The CDR3 DNA reads TGTGCCACCAGCAGAGATCAGGGCAGAAATCAGCCCCAGCATTTT.

In its sample, this clone was seen a few times. The rearrangement uses TRBV27 and TRBJ2-7; the match to TRBD1 covers 9 bases. The CDR3 loop spans 18 amino acids. With 4 bases clipped from V and 5 bases from J, the junction kept 18 bases outside the gene matches. The germline V gene has CDR1 MNHEY and CDR2 SMNVEV (reference sequence). The CDR3 DNA sequence: TGTGCCAGCAGTTGGATAGGGGGACAGGGCCCAATTTTTCACGAGCAGTACTTC. Amino acids: CASSWIGGQGPIFHEQYF.

This clone was found a few times. The chain has TRBV9 and TRBJ1-2; 12 bases align to TRBD1. The CDR3 loop spans 16 amino acids. J was trimmed by 4 bases and V by 7 bases; bases with no gene match: 11. The germline gives CDR1 SGDLS, CDR2 YYNGEE. The CDR3 protein is CASSGDRGLRGYGYTF. The CDR3, as DNA: TGTGCCAGCTCCGGGGACAGGGGGCTTAGGGGCTATGGCTACACCTTC.

The rearrangement uses TRBV7-9 and TRBJ1-4, with 8 bases lining up with TRBD1. V lost 4 bases, J lost 13 bases, and 2 bases stayed unmatched. The CDR3 loop spans 11 amino acids. Germline V CDR1 and CDR2: SEHNR, FQNEAQ (reference sequence). The CDR3: CASSSDRGLFF. The CDR3 DNA reads as TGTGCCAGCAGCTCCGACAGGGGACTGTTTTTT.